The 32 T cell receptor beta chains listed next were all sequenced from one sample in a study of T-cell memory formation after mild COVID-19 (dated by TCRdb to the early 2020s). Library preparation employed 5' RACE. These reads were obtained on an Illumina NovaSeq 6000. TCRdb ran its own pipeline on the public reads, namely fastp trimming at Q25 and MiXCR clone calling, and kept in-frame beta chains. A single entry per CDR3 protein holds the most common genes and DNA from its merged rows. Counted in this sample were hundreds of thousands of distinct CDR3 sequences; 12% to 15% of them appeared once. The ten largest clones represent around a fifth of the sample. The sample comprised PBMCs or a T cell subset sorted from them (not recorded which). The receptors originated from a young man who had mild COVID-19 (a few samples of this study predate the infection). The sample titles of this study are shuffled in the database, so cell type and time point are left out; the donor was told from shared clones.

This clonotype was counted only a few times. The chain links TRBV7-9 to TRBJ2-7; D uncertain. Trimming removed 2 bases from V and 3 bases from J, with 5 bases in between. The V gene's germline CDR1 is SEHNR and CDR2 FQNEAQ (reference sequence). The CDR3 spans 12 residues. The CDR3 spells CASSLIDYEQYF. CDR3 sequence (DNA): TGTGCCAGCAGCTTAATAGACTACGAGCAGTACTTC.

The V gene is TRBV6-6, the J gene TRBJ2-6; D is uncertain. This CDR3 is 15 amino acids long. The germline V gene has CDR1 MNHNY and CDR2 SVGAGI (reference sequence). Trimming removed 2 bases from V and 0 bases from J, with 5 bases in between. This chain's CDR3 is CASSYTASGANVLTF. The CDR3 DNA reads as TGTGCCAGCAGTTACACCGCCTCTGGGGCCAACGTCCTGACTTTC.

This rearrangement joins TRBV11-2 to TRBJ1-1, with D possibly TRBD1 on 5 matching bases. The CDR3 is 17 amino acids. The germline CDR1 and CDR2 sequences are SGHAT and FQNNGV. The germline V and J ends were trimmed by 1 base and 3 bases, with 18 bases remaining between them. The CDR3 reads CASSLVGPAGMDTEAFF. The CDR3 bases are TGTGCCAGCAGCTTAGTAGGGCCCGCAGGGATGGACACTGAAGCTTTCTTT.

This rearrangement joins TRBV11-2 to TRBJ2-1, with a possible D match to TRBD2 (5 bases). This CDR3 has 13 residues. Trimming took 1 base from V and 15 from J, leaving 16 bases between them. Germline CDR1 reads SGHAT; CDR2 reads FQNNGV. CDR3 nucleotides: TGTGCCAGCAGCTTAGCCACCCCGGGGTCCCGGTTCTTC. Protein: CASSLATPGSRFF.

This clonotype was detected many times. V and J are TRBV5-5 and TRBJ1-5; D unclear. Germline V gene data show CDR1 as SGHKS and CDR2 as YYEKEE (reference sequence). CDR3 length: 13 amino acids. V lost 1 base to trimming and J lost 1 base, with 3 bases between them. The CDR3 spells CASSLMSNQPQHF. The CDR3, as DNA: TGTGCCAGCAGCTTGATGAGCAATCAGCCCCAGCATTTT.

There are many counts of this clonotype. The CDR3 here is CASSLERQGDNEQYV. In DNA form, the CDR3 reads TGTGCCAGCAGCTTAGAGAGACAGGGTGATAACGAGCAGTACGTC. V gene TRBV7-9 combines with J gene TRBJ2-7, with 7 positions matching TRBD1. The trim removed 1 base at V and 5 bases at J, leaving 8 bases unmatched. The germline CDR1 and CDR2 sequences are SEHNR and FQNEAQ (reference sequence). The CDR3 runs to 15 residues.

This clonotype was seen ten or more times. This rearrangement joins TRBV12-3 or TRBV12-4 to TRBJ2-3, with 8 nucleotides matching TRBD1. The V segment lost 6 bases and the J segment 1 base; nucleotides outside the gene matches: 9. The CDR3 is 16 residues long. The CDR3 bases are TGTGCCAGCAGGCCTAGACAGGGGCCCCGCACAGATACGCAGTATTTT. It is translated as CASRPRQGPRTDTQYF.

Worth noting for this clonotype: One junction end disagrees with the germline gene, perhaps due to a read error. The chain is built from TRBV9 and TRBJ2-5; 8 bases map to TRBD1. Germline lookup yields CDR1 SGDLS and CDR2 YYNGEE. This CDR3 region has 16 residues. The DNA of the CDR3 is TGTGCCAGCAGCGCCGGGACAGGCGTTAACGAAGAGACCCAGCACTTC. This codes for CASSAGTGVNEETQHF.

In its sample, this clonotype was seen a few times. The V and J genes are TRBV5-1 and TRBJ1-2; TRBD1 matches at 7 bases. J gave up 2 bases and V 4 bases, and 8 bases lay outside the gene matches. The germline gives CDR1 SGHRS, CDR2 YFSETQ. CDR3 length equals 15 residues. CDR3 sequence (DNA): TGCGCCAGCAGCCCAGGGACAGCTGGCAACTATGGCTACACCTTC. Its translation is CASSPGTAGNYGYTF.

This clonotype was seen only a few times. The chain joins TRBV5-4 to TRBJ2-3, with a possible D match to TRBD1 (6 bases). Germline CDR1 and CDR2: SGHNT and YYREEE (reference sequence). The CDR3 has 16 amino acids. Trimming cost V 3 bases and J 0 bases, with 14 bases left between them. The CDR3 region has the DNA TGTGCCAGCAGCTCCGCCGGGACACGAAGCACAGATACGCAGTATTTT. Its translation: CASSSAGTRSTDTQYF.

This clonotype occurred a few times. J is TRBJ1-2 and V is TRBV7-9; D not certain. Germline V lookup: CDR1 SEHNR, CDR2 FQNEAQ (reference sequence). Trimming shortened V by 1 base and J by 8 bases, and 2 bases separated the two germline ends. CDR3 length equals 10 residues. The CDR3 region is CASSLEGYTF. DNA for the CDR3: TGTGCCAGCAGCTTAGAGGGCTACACCTTC. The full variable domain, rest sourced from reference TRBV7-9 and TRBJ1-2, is DTGVSQNPRHKITKRGQNVTFRCDPISEHNRLYWYRQTLGQGPEFLTYFQNEAQLEKSRLLSDRFSAERPKGSFSTLEIQRTEQGDSAMYLCASSLEGYTFGSGTRLTVV.

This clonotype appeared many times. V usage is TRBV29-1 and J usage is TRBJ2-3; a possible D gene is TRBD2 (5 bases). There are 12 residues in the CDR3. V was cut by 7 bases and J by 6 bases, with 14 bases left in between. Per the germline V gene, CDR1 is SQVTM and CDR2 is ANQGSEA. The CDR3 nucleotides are TGCAGCGCCGGGGTGAAACGGGATACGCAGTATTTT. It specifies CSAGVKRDTQYF.

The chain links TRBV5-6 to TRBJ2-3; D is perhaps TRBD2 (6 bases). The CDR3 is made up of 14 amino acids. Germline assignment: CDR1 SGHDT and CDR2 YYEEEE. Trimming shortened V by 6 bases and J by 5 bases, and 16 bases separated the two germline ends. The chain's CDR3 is CASIEEGLGDTQYF. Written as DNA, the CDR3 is TGTGCCAGCATCGAGGAGGGGCTGGGAGATACGCAGTATTTT.

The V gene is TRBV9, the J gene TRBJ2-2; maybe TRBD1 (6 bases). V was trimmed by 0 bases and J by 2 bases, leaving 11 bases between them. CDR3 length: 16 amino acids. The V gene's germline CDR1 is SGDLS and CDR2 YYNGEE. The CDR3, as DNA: TGTGCCAGCAGCGTAGTAGGGGGAGCTAACACCGGGGAGCTGTTTTTT. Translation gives CASSVVGGANTGELFF. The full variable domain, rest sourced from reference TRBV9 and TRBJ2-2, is DSGVTQTPKHLITATGQRVTLRCSPRSGDLSVYWYQQSLDQGLQFLIQYYNGEERAKGNILERFSAQQFPDLHSELNLSSLELGDSALYFCASSVVGGANTGELFFGEGSRLTVL.

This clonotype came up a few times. As DNA, the CDR3 is TGTGCCAGCAGTCCCCCGGACAGGGGGAATGGCTACACCTTC. Translating gives CASSPPDRGNGYTF. This chain joins TRBV6-5 and TRBJ1-2; 10 bases fit TRBD1. This CDR3 comprises 14 residues. Germline CDR1 MNHEY, CDR2 SVGAGI. Unmatched junction bases numbered 6, after V lost 5 bases and J lost 6 bases.

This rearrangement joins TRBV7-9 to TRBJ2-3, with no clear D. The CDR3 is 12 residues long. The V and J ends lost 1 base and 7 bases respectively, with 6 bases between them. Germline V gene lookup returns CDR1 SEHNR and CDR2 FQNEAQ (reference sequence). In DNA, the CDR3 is TGTGCCAGCAGCTTAGGTGGATATACGCAGTATTTT. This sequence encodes CASSLGGYTQYF.

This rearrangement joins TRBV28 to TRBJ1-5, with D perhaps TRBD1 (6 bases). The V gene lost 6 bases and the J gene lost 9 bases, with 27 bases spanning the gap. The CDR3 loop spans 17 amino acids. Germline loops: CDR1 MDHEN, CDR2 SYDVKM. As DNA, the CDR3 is TGTGCCAGCAGCCGGGCCAGGGGTGACTCATGGGGTGGGCCCCAGCATTTT. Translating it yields CASSRARGDSWGGPQHF.

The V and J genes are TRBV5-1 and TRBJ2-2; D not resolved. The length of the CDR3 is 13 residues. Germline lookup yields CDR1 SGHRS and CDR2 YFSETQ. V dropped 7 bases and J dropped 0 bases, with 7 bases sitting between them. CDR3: CASLRPNTGELFF. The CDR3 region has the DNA TGCGCCAGCCTACGGCCGAACACCGGGGAGCTGTTTTTT. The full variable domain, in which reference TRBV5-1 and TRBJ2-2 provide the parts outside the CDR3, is KAGVTQTPRYLIKTRGQQVTLSCSPISGHRSVSWYQQTPGQGLQFLFEYFSETQRNKGNFPGRFSGRQFSNSRSEMNVSTLELGDSALYLCASLRPNTGELFFGEGSRLTVL.

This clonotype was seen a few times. The CDR3 region is CASSARGNSPLHF. DNA of the CDR3: TGTGCCAGCAGTGCCCGGGGGAATTCACCCCTCCACTTT. The rearrangement joins TRBV27 to TRBJ1-6; the D gene is possibly TRBD1 (5 bases). Germline CDR1 MNHEY, CDR2 SMNVEV (reference sequence). CDR3 length: 13 amino acids. V shed 5 bases and J shed 7 bases, with 9 bases lying between them.

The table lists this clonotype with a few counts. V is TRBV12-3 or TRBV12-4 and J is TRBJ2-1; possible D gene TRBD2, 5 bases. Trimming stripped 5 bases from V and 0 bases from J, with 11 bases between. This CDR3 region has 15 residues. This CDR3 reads CASSPDWSSYNEQFF. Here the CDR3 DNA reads TGTGCCAGCAGTCCGGACTGGAGCTCCTACAATGAGCAGTTCTTC.

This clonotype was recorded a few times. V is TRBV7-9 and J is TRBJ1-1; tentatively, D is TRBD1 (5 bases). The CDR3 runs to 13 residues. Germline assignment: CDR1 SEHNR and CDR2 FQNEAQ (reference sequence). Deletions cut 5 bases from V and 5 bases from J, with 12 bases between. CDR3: CASSPQGRTEAFF. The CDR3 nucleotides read TGTGCCAGCAGCCCTCAGGGAAGGACTGAAGCTTTCTTT.

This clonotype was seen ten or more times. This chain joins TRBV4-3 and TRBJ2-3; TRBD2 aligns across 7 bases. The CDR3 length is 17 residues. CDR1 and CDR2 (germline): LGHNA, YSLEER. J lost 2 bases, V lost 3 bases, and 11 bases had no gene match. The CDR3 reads CASSQGWAGVFTDTQYF. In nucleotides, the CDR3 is TGCGCCAGCAGCCAGGGGTGGGCGGGGGTCTTCACAGATACGCAGTATTTT.

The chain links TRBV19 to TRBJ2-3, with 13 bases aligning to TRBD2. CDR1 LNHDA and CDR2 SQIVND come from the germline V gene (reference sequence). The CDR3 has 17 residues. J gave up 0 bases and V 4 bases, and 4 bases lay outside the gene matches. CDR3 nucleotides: TGTGCCAGTAGTACACTACTAGCGGGGGGGAGCACAGATACGCAGTATTTT. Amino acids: CASSTLLAGGSTDTQYF.

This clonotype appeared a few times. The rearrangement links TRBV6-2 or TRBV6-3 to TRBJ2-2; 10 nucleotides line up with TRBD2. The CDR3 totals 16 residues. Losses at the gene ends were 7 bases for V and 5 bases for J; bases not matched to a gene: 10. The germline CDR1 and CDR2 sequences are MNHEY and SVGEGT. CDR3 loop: CASILAGKFRTGELFF. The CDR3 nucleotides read TGTGCCAGCATACTAGCGGGGAAATTTAGAACCGGGGAGCTGTTTTTT.

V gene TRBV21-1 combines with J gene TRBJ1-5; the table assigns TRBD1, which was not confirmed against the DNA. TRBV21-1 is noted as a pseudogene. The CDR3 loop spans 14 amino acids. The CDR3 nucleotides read TGTGCCAGCGCCTGCCCAGGGGAGAATCAGCCCCAGCATTTT. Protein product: CASACPGENQPQHF.

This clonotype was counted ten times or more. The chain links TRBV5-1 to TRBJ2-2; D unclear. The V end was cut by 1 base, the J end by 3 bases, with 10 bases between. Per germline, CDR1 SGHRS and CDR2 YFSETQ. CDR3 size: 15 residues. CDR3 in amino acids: CASSLSPSDTGELFF. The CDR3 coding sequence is TGCGCCAGCAGCTTGTCCCCTAGTGACACCGGGGAGCTGTTTTTT. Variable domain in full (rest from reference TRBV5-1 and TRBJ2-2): KAGVTQTPRYLIKTRGQQVTLSCSPISGHRSVSWYQQTPGQGLQFLFEYFSETQRNKGNFPGRFSGRQFSNSRSEMNVSTLELGDSALYLCASSLSPSDTGELFFGEGSRLTVL.

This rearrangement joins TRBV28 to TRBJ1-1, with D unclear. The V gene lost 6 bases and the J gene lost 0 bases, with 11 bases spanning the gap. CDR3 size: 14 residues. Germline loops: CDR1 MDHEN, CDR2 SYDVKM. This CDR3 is CASSDERLNTEAFF. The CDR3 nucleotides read TGTGCCAGCAGCGACGAAAGGTTGAACACTGAAGCTTTCTTT.

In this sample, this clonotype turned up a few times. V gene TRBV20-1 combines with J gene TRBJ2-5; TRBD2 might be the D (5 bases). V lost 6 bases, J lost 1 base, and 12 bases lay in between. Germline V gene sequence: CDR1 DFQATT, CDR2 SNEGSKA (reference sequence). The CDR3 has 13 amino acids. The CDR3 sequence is CSARGRIQETQYF. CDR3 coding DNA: TGCAGTGCCCGGGGTAGGATCCAAGAGACCCAGTACTTC.

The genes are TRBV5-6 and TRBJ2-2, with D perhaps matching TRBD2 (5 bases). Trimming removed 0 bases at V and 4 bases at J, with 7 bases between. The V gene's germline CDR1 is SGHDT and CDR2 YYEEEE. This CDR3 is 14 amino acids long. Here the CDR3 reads CASSLDGGTGELFF. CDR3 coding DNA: TGTGCCAGCAGCTTGGATGGAGGCACCGGGGAGCTGTTTTTT.

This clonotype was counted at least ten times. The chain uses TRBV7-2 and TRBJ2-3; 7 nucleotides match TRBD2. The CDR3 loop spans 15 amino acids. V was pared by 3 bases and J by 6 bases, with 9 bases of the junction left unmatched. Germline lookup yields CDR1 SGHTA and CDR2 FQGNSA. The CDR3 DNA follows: TGTGCCAGCAGCTTGAATCTAGCGGCCGTGGATACGCAGTATTTT. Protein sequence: CASSLNLAAVDTQYF.

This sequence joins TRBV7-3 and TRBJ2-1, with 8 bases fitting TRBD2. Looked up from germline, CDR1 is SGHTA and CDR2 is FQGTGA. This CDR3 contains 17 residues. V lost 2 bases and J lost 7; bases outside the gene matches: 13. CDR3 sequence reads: CASSLPGSGDDVNEQFF. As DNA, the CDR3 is TGTGCCAGCAGCTTACCGGGTAGCGGGGATGACGTGAATGAGCAGTTCTTC.

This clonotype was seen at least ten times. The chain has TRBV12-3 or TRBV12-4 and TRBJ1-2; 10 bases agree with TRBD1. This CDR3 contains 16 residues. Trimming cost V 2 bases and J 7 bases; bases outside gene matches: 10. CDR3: CASSLSVVGQGFGYTF. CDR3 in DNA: TGTGCCAGCAGTTTATCTGTCGTGGGACAGGGGTTTGGCTACACCTTC.